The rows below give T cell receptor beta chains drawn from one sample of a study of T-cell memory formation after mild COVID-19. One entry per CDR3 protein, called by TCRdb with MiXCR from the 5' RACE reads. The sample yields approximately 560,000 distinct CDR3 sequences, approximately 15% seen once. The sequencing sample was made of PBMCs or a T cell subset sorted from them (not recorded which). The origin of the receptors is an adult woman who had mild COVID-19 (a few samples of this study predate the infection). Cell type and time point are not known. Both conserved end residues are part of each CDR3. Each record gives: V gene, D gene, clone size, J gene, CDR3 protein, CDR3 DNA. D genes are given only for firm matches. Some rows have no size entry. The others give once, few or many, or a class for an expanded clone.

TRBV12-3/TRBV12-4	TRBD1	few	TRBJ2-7	CASRGGTGGREQYF	TGTGCCAGCAGGGGGGGGACAGGGGGCCGCGAGCAGTACTTC
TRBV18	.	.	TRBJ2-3	CASSPGPEQTDTQYF	TGTGCCAGCTCACCAGGTCCCGAACAGACAGATACGCAGTATTTT
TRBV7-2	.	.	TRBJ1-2	CASSLVQIRNYGYTF	TGTGCCAGCAGCTTAGTTCAGATCAGGAACTATGGCTACACCTTC
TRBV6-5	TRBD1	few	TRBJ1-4	CASRSGTGLEKLFF	TGTGCCAGCAGGTCCGGGACAGGCCTTGAAAAACTGTTTTTT
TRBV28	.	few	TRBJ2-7	CASSLVALEQYF	TGTGCCAGCAGTTTGGTGGCGCTCGAGCAGTACTTC
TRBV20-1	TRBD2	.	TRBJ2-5	CSARALAGAPLETQYF	TGCAGTGCTAGGGCACTAGCGGGGGCCCCACTCGAGACCCAGTACTTC
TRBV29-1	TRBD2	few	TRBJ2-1	CSVGLESGNEQFF	TGCAGCGTGGGACTAGAGAGCGGCAATGAGCAGTTCTTC
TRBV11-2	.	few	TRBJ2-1	CASSLFYAGTSSYNEQFF	TGTGCCAGCAGCTTATTCTATGCGGGGACAAGCTCCTACAATGAGCAGTTCTTC
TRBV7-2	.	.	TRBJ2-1	CASSPPPSRSEQFF	TGTGCCAGCAGCCCACCTCCCTCTAGGAGCGAGCAGTTCTTC
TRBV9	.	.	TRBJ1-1	CASSVVGGLGTEAFF	TGTGCCAGCAGCGTAGTGGGGGGTCTTGGCACTGAAGCTTTCTTT
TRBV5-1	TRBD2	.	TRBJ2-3	CASSFRERGSTDTQYF	TGCGCCAGCAGCTTCAGGGAGCGGGGGAGCACAGATACGCAGTATTTT
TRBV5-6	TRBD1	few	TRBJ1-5	CASSVGGFGNQPQHF	TGTGCCAGCAGCGTAGGGGGCTTTGGGAATCAGCCCCAGCATTTT
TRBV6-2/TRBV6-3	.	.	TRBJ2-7	CASSYLGSYEQYF	TGTGCCAGCAGTTACCTGGGCAGTTACGAGCAGTACTTC
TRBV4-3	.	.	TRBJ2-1	CASSQEGVVGSYNEQFF	TGCGCCAGCAGCCAAGAAGGGGTAGTAGGATCCTACAATGAGCAGTTCTTC
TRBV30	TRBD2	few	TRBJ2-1	CAWSLQREFYNEQFF	TGTGCCTGGAGCCTACAGCGGGAGTTCTACAATGAGCAGTTCTTC
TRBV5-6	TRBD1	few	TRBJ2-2	CASSYPGQGANGELFF	TGTGCCAGCAGCTATCCTGGACAGGGGGCAAACGGGGAGCTGTTTTTT
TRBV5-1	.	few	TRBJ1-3	CASRAQPGNTIYF	TGCGCCAGCAGGGCCCAGCCTGGAAACACCATATATTTT
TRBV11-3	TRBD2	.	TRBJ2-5	CASSRTSGSSETQYF	TGTGCCAGCAGCCGGACTAGCGGGAGTAGTGAGACCCAGTACTTC